Listed below are T cell receptor beta chains from one sample, sequenced in a study of OX40 agonist ivuxolimab in advanced cancers. The repertoire was sequenced with immunoSEQ multiplex PCR; TCRdb's copy has only in-frame clones and lacks some. This sample has approximately 60,000 clones, with less than 90% found just once. The sequences come from CD4+ or CD8+ T cells sorted from blood, collected in a trial of the OX40 agonist ivuxolimab. The receptors come from an adult with an advanced solid tumor such as melanoma, head and neck, liver or kidney cancer. Both conserved end residues are part of each CDR3. A D gene is named only where the DNA matches it firmly. The size entry is marked missing in some rows and otherwise reads once, few, many or a size class.

V	J	D	length	size	CDR3	DNA
TRBV28	TRBJ1-5	NA	17	NA	CASSLVYFTGYNQPQHF	TGTGCCAGCAGTTTGGTTTACTTCACAGGGTACAATCAGCCCCAGCATTTT
TRBV5-1	TRBJ2-1	TRBD1	17	NA	CASSRGTGQGSGNEQFF	TGCGCCAGCAGCCGTGGTACCGGACAGGGGTCGGGCAATGAGCAGTTCTTC
TRBV4-1	TRBJ2-5	TRBD2	19	NA	CASSQGRTSGSRYQETQYF	TGCGCCAGCAGCCAAGGACGGACTAGCGGGTCCAGGTACCAAGAGACCCAGTACTTC
TRBV7-3	TRBJ2-1	NA	13	NA	CASSLGIDNEQFF	TGTGCCAGCAGCTTAGGGATTGACAATGAGCAGTTCTTC
TRBV5-1	TRBJ2-5	NA	14	NA	CASSLQGREETQYF	TGCGCCAGCAGCTTACAGGGGAGGGAAGAGACCCAGTACTTC
TRBV6-5	TRBJ2-3	TRBD2	16	NA	CASSSGLAGVTDTQYF	TGTGCCAGCAGTTCAGGACTAGCGGGGGTCACAGATACGCAGTATTTT
TRBV6-1	TRBJ2-2	NA	16	NA	CASSEINSLNTGELFF	TGTGCCAGCAGTGAAATAAACAGCCTGAACACCGGGGAGCTGTTTTTT
TRBV30	TRBJ2-7	NA	15	NA	CAWSPSQAFSYEQYF	TGTGCCTGGAGTCCGTCACAGGCCTTCTCCTACGAGCAGTACTTC
TRBV5-1	TRBJ1-2	NA	14	NA	CASSLDPGYYGYTF	TGCGCCAGCAGCCTCGACCCCGGGTACTATGGCTACACCTTC
TRBV5-1	TRBJ2-5	NA	14	NA	CASSAGTSLETQYF	TGCGCCAGCAGCGCCGGGACCTCTCTAGAGACCCAGTACTTC
TRBV15	TRBJ2-3	NA	12	once	CAAGGVTDTQYF	TGTGCCGCCGGGGGAGTAACAGATACGCAGTATTTT
TRBV11-3	TRBJ1-1	NA	15	few	CASSFRARPNTEAFF	TGTGCCAGCAGCTTCCGGGCCCGCCCGAATACTGAAGCTTTCTTT
TRBV7-2	TRBJ2-1	NA	17	once	CASRGPGRASSYNEQFF	TGTGCCAGCAGGGGACCCGGGAGAGCCAGCTCCTACAATGAGCAGTTCTTC
TRBV29-1	TRBJ2-1	NA	11	NA	CTGGGGNEQFF	TGCACCGGTGGGGGAGGTAATGAGCAGTTCTTC
TRBV30	TRBJ1-1	TRBD1	14	NA	CAWSVRQGVTEAFF	TGTGCCTGGAGTGTTCGACAGGGGGTCACTGAAGCTTTCTTT
TRBV10-3	TRBJ2-1	TRBD1	15	NA	CAIRTTGGKDNEQFF	TGTGCCATCAGGACGACAGGGGGTAAAGACAATGAGCAGTTCTTC
TRBV7-8	TRBJ1-3	TRBD1	17	NA	CASSSDRAPISVDTIYF	TGTGCCAGCAGCTCGGACAGGGCCCCTATTTCAGTCGACACCATATATTTT
TRBV7-9	TRBJ2-3	NA	14	NA	CASSFQGRGDTQYF	TGTGCCAGCAGCTTTCAGGGGCGGGGGGATACGCAGTATTTT
TRBV6-5	TRBJ2-3	NA	15	few	CASRPRGGPTDTQYF	TGTGCCAGCAGACCTAGGGGGGGGCCCACAGATACGCAGTATTTT
TRBV2	TRBJ1-6	TRBD1	15	NA	CASSEATGDNSPLHF	TGTGCCAGCAGTGAAGCCACAGGGGATAATTCACCCCTCCACTTT
TRBV2	TRBJ2-1	NA	15	NA	CASSAGPMHSNEQFF	TGTGCCAGCAGTGCAGGACCGATGCATAGCAATGAGCAGTTCTTC
TRBV18	TRBJ2-2	NA	12	NA	CASSPDTGELFF	TGTGCCAGCTCACCGGACACCGGGGAGCTGTTTTTT
TRBV2	TRBJ1-2	NA	14	NA	CASRDDRKEYGYTF	TGTGCCAGCAGGGACGACAGGAAGGAATATGGCTACACCTTC
TRBV5-5	TRBJ2-5	TRBD1	16	once	CASSFGPGTGLETQYF	TGTGCCAGCAGCTTTGGGCCGGGGACAGGGTTAGAGACCCAGTACTTC
TRBV5-1	TRBJ2-7	TRBD1	15	NA	CASSPSGTGPYEQYF	TGCGCCAGCAGCCCATCCGGGACAGGGCCCTACGAGCAGTACTTC
TRBV14	TRBJ2-7	NA	14	NA	CASSQDLVSREQYF	TGTGCCAGCAGCCAAGACCTAGTTTCTCGTGAGCAGTACTTC
TRBV10-3	TRBJ2-3	NA	14	few	CAIRRQYSTDTQYF	TGTGCCATCAGACGACAGTACAGCACAGATACGCAGTATTTT
TRBV5-1	TRBJ1-2	TRBD1	15	NA	CASSLTGGAWNGYTF	TGCGCCAGCAGCTTAACAGGGGGCGCTTGGAATGGCTACACCTTC
TRBV28	TRBJ2-2	NA	15	NA	CASRPPLGNTGELFF	TGTGCCAGCAGGCCTCCCCTAGGGAACACCGGGGAGCTGTTTTTT
TRBV7-9	TRBJ1-2	NA	14	NA	CASSRLQAIYGYTF	TGTGCCAGCAGCCGGCTGCAGGCGATCTATGGCTACACCTTC
TRBV14	TRBJ2-5	NA	14	NA	CASSQGARSETQYF	TGTGCCAGCAGCCAAGGGGCTAGATCGGAGACCCAGTACTTC
TRBV13	TRBJ1-6	TRBD1	14	NA	CASSPGQKNSPLHF	TGTGCCAGCAGCCCGGGACAGAAGAATTCACCCCTCCACTTT
TRBV6-6	TRBJ2-7	NA	14	NA	CASRPRGTSGVQYF	TGTGCCAGCCGTCCCCGCGGGACATCGGGAGTGCAGTACTTC
TRBV29-1	TRBJ2-1	NA	13	NA	CSVDKAGTNEQFF	TGCAGCGTTGATAAGGCAGGGACCAATGAGCAGTTCTTC
TRBV6-1	TRBJ2-2	NA	13	once	CASSEAGAGELFF	TGTGCCAGCAGTGAAGCGGGGGCCGGGGAGCTGTTTTTT
TRBV6-1	TRBJ2-7	TRBD1	14	few	CASSDGTGSYEQYF	TGTGCCAGCAGTGACGGGACAGGGTCCTACGAGCAGTACTTC
TRBV6-6	TRBJ1-3	TRBD1	15	NA	CASSFGQGPGNTIYF	TGTGCCAGCAGTTTTGGACAGGGGCCCGGAAACACCATATATTTT
TRBV7-9	TRBJ1-1	NA	13	NA	CASRSSGVPEAFF	TGTGCCAGCAGATCATCAGGGGTCCCTGAAGCTTTCTTT
TRBV6-5	TRBJ2-5	NA	14	NA	CASSYTGRKETQYF	TGTGCCAGCAGTTACACGGGGCGAAAAGAGACCCAGTACTTC
TRBV11-1	TRBJ1-2	NA	13	NA	CASSLEGRHGYTF	TGTGCCAGCAGCTTAGAGGGCAGACATGGCTACACCTTC
TRBV7-3	TRBJ2-1	TRBD2	16	NA	CASSLGPSGGAYEQFF	TGTGCCAGCAGCTTAGGCCCTAGCGGGGGGGCTTATGAGCAGTTCTTC